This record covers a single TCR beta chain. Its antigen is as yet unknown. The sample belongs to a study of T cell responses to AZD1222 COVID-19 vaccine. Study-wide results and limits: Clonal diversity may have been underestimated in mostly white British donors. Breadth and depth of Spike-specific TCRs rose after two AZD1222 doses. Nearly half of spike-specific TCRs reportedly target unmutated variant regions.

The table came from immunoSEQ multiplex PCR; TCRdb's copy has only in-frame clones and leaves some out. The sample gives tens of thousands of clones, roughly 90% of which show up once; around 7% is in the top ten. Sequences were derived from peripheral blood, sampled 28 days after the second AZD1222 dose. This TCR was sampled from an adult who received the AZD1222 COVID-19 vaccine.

The CDR3 spells CASSATGGTEAFF. The CDR3 DNA reads TGTGCCAGCAGCGCGACAGGGGGCACTGAAGCTTTCTTT. V usage is TRBV9 and J usage is TRBJ1-1, with 9 bases aligning to TRBD1. Germline CDR1 SGDLS, CDR2 YYNGEE. V lost 3 bases to trimming and J lost 4 bases; unmatched junction nucleotides: 1. The CDR3 contains 13 residues.